Below are 21 T cell receptor beta chains sequenced from a single sample in a study of cytomegalovirus exposure and HLA in healthy donors listed by TCRdb under 2017. The receptor library was made with the immunoSEQ multiplex PCR assay. The multiplex PCR relied on a mix of 60 forward primers for TCR Vbeta segments and 13 reverse primers for TCR Jbeta segments. TCRdb holds this immuneACCESS table with in-frame rearrangements only. Some clones are missing; in checked studies, unresolved V genes explain under half, and the rest has no known cause. Counted in this sample were approximately 130,000 clones; approximately 89% of them appeared once. The ten largest account for approximately 6.7% of the sample. What was sequenced was PBMCs. The receptors were sampled from a woman between 25 and 40 years old in good health and CMV-seropositive.

CDR3 amino acids: CASEGAPATLLSYEQYF. DNA for the CDR3: TGTGCCAGCGAGGGGGCTCCCGCCACCCTCCTTTCCTACGAGCAGTACTTC. This chain joins TRBV28 and TRBJ2-7, with 7 bases fitting TRBD1. This CDR3 region has 17 residues. Germline V gene sequence: CDR1 MDHEN, CDR2 SYDVKM. V shed 8 bases and J 1 base; nucleotides not matched to a gene: 17.

The chain employs TRBV5-1 and TRBJ1-1; 8 positions match TRBD1. Trimming removed 4 bases from V and 6 bases from J; junction bases left unmatched: 14. The germline V gene encodes CDR1 SGHRS and CDR2 YFSETQ. The CDR3 totals 16 residues. Written as DNA, the CDR3 is TGCGCCAGCAGCCCCCTGACAGGGGCCGGGGGAGCTGAAGCTTTCTTT. Residues: CASSPLTGAGGAEAFF.

The chain uses TRBV7-3 and TRBJ1-4; D call uncertain. This CDR3 comprises 12 residues. Trimming pared 2 bases from V and 4 bases from J, leaving 2 bases between. Germline CDR1 reads SGHTA; CDR2 reads FQGTGA. CDR3 region: CASSLHNEKLFF. The CDR3 coding sequence is TGTGCCAGCAGCTTACATAATGAAAAACTGTTTTTT.

The V call is TRBV5-1, the J call TRBJ2-7; 8 nucleotides match TRBD1. The CDR3 covers 15 residues. From germline, CDR1 is SGHRS and CDR2 YFSETQ. V lost 2 bases, J lost 2 bases, and 6 bases stayed unmatched. CDR3 protein: CASSLSGTGTYEQYF. In DNA form, the CDR3 reads TGCGCCAGCAGCTTATCCGGGACAGGCACCTACGAGCAGTACTTC.

The chain recombines TRBV5-1 with TRBJ2-3; D uncertain. Germline V CDR1 and CDR2: SGHRS, YFSETQ. V was cut by 5 bases and J by 2 bases, with 6 bases left in between. This CDR3 is built from 12 residues. The CDR3 bases are TGCGCCAGCAGAGTAGACACAGATACGCAGTATTTT. Translating it yields CASRVDTDTQYF.

The V gene is TRBV7-8, the J gene TRBJ2-5; 12 bases map to TRBD2. The CDR3 is 16 amino acids. Per germline, CDR1 SGHVS and CDR2 FQNEAQ. The trim removed 2 bases at V and 2 bases at J, leaving 3 bases unmatched. CDR3 amino acids: CASSLILAGGQETQYF. CDR3 nucleotide sequence: TGTGCCAGCAGCTTAATTCTAGCGGGGGGGCAAGAGACCCAGTACTTC.

The chain joins TRBV11-2 to TRBJ1-2; TRBD1 aligns across 8 bases. The CDR3 totals 14 residues. The germline gives CDR1 SGHAT, CDR2 FQNNGV. With V trimmed by 1 base and J by 10 bases, 8 bases remained unmatched. The CDR3 region has the DNA TGTGCCAGCAGCTTAGGACAGGGGCTTATCCCCTACACCTTC. Its translation is CASSLGQGLIPYTF.

This clone has only a few counts. This chain connects TRBV7-3 to TRBJ1-2; 8 bases line up with TRBD1. This CDR3 contains 16 residues. The V segment lost 0 bases and the J segment 4 bases; nucleotides outside the gene matches: 7. In germline, CDR1 is SGHTA, CDR2 FQGTGA. The CDR3 nucleotides are TGTGCCAGCAGCTTAACGGGAAACACAGGGGGCTATGGCTACACCTTC. It translates to CASSLTGNTGGYGYTF. Complete variable domain (other parts from reference TRBV7-3 and TRBJ1-2): GAGVSQTPSNKVTEKGKYVELRCDPISGHTALYWYRQSLGQGPEFLIYFQGTGAADDSGLPNDRFFAVRPEGSVSTLKIQRTERGDSAVYLCASSLTGNTGGYGYTFGSGTRLTVV.

V is TRBV6-5 and J is TRBJ1-5; no clear D. The V gene lost 6 bases and the J gene lost 9 bases, with 15 bases spanning the gap. The CDR3 is 13 residues long. Germline CDR1 MNHEY, CDR2 SVGAGI. The CDR3 DNA reads as TGTGCCAGCAGCTTAACTGGAGCGGGGCCCCAGCATTTT. It is translated as CASSLTGAGPQHF.

The rearrangement links TRBV5-1 to TRBJ2-5; 12 bases map to TRBD2. V dropped 4 bases and J dropped 5; count of bases not matched to a gene: 6. The germline V gene has CDR1 SGHRS and CDR2 YFSETQ. This CDR3 is 15 amino acids long. The CDR3 nucleotides are TGCGCCAGCAGCACCCTAGCGGGGGGGACGGAGACCCAGTACTTC. It encodes CASSTLAGGTETQYF.

The rearrangement links TRBV28 to TRBJ1-6; no clear D gene. Germline values: CDR1 MDHEN, CDR2 SYDVKM. The CDR3 is 12 residues long. V lost 3 bases, J lost 10 bases, and 7 bases lay in between. In DNA, the CDR3 is TGTGCCAGCAGTTTTGGGGAGTCACCCCTCCACTTT. This codes for CASSFGESPLHF.

CDR3 nucleotide sequence: TGTGCCATCAGGGACAGGGGGCAAGATACGCAGTATTTT. Amino acids: CAIRDRGQDTQYF. The rearrangement uses TRBV10-3 and TRBJ2-3; TRBD1 matches 11 bases. Trimming cost V 6 bases and J 5 bases; bases outside gene matches: 1. This CDR3 comprises 13 residues. Germline loops: CDR1 ENHRY, CDR2 SYGVKD.

The rearrangement joins TRBV7-2 to TRBJ2-1; TRBD2 matches at 8 bases. The CDR3 is 14 amino acids. Per the germline V gene, CDR1 is SGHTA and CDR2 is FQGNSA. V trimming: 3 bases; J trimming: 7 bases; junction bases outside the gene matches: 5. CDR3 region: CASSFGGGGNEQFF. In nucleotides, the CDR3 is TGTGCCAGCAGCTTCGGGGGGGGAGGGAATGAGCAGTTCTTC.

This clone showed up just a few times. The chain has TRBV5-6 and TRBJ1-2; D call uncertain. Trimming took off 0 bases at V and 6 bases at J, with 9 bases between the two ends. The CDR3 is made up of 13 amino acids. The germline V gene encodes CDR1 SGHDT and CDR2 YYEEEE. CDR3 loop: CASSLEPTDGYTF. As DNA, the CDR3 is TGTGCCAGCAGCTTGGAACCCACAGATGGCTACACCTTC.

The V gene is TRBV6-1, the J gene TRBJ1-1; weak D call: TRBD1 (5 bases). CDR1 MNHNS and CDR2 SASEGT come from the germline V gene. CDR3 size: 13 residues. Trimming removed 8 bases from V and 0 bases from J, with 10 bases in between. The CDR3 sequence: CASAVRVNTEAFF. CDR3 nucleotides: TGTGCCAGCGCGGTCAGGGTGAACACTGAAGCTTTCTTT.

The chain couples TRBV2 to TRBJ2-7; maybe TRBD2 (6 bases). This CDR3 is 14 amino acids long. Germline V gene lookup returns CDR1 SNHLY and CDR2 FYNNEI. The ends were cut back, 4 bases at V and 4 bases at J, with 14 bases in the middle. The CDR3 spells CASSVDAGGYEQYF. The CDR3 nucleotides read TGTGCCAGCAGTGTGGACGCCGGGGGATACGAGCAGTACTTC.

This chain joins TRBV4-1 and TRBJ2-1, with a possible D match to TRBD1 (5 bases). Germline CDR1 is MGHRA and CDR2 is YSYEKL. V was clipped by 5 bases and J by 7 bases, with 6 bases between them. The CDR3 is 11 residues long. For the CDR3, the DNA is TGCGCCAGCAGCGACAGTAATGAGCAGTTCTTC. Protein: CASSDSNEQFF.

This chain links TRBV2 with TRBJ2-1, with D possibly being TRBD1 (5 bases). Looked up from germline, CDR1 is SNHLY and CDR2 is FYNNEI. Trimming pared 1 base from V and 6 bases from J, leaving 7 bases between. The CDR3 extends over 13 amino acids. This chain's CDR3 is CASSEEQVNEQFF. The CDR3 DNA follows: TGTGCCAGCAGTGAAGAACAGGTCAATGAGCAGTTCTTC.

The chain carries TRBV5-1 and TRBJ2-7, with TRBD1 identical over 7 bases. Germline lookup yields CDR1 SGHRS and CDR2 YFSETQ. Trimming at V came to 0 bases and at J to 1 base, leaving 1 base not matched to a gene. The CDR3 totals 14 residues. The CDR3 DNA reads as TGCGCCAGCAGCTTGGGGGGACAGTCCTACGAGCAGTACTTC. Translation: CASSLGGQSYEQYF.

The chain links TRBV7-3 to TRBJ2-3; 9 bases agree with TRBD2. The CDR3 is made up of 16 amino acids. The germline gives CDR1 SGHTA, CDR2 FQGTGA. V shed 2 bases, J shed 2 bases, and the junction held 5 bases outside the gene matches. CDR3 coding DNA: TGTGCCAGCAGCTTACGTGGCGGGGGGGCCACAGATACGCAGTATTTT. Residues: CASSLRGGGATDTQYF.

There are a few counts of this clone. The same CDR3 is also encoded by other DNA sequences in this sample. This chain joins TRBV5-1 and TRBJ1-1; D remains ambiguous. The CDR3 extends over 14 amino acids. Trimming cost V 0 bases and J 1 base, with 7 bases left between them. Germline assignment: CDR1 SGHRS and CDR2 YFSETQ. CDR3 amino acids: CASSLGSGNTEAFF. CDR3 bases: TGCGCCAGCAGCTTGGGGTCCGGGAACACTGAAGCTTTCTTT.